Shown below are 26 T cell receptor beta chains from a single sample sequenced in a study of blood T cell repertoires in COVID-19. Method: immunoSEQ multiplex PCR; TCRdb's copy keeps in-frame clones and lacks some. Seen here are roughly 180,000 clones, 80% to 85% observed once, and the top ten hold around 5.2%. Specimen: peripheral blood. Receptor source: a woman aged 25 to 45 with acute or convalescent COVID-19.

The chain has TRBV6-2 or TRBV6-3 and TRBJ2-5, with 7 bases matching TRBD1. This CDR3 region has 16 residues. Germline CDR1 reads MNHEY; CDR2 reads SVGEGT. V was pared by 6 bases and J by 0 bases, with 10 bases of the junction left unmatched. This chain's CDR3 is CASSLRGQMYQETQYF. CDR3 bases: TGTGCCAGCAGCCTCCGGGGACAGATGTACCAAGAGACCCAGTACTTC.

V gene TRBV4-2 combines with J gene TRBJ1-3; no clear D gene. Germline V gene data show CDR1 as LGHNA and CDR2 as YNFKEQ. This CDR3 is 15 amino acids long. Trimming pared 0 bases from V and 6 bases from J, leaving 12 bases between. CDR3 amino acids: CASSQDRRVQNTIYF. The DNA of the CDR3 is TGTGCCAGCAGCCAAGATAGGAGGGTTCAAAACACCATATATTTT.

In the case of this clone: The sample has other DNA sequences that encode this CDR3 too. This chain connects TRBV5-1 to TRBJ1-2, with D perhaps matching TRBD1 (6 bases). The CDR3 loop spans 14 amino acids. Trimming took 0 bases from V and 4 from J, leaving 10 bases between them. Germline V gene sequence: CDR1 SGHRS, CDR2 YFSETQ. The CDR3, as DNA: TGCGCCAGCAGCTTGGCAGGGGCTGGCTATGGCTACACCTTC. Amino acid sequence: CASSLAGAGYGYTF. Full variable domain (rest looked up from reference TRBV5-1 and TRBJ1-2): KAGVTQTPRYLIKTRGQQVTLSCSPISGHRSVSWYQQTPGQGLQFLFEYFSETQRNKGNFPGRFSGRQFSNSRSEMNVSTLELGDSALYLCASSLAGAGYGYTFGSGTRLTVV.

The chain carries TRBV4-3 and TRBJ2-3, with 14 bases aligning to TRBD2. The CDR3 runs to 18 residues. The germline CDR1 and CDR2 sequences are LGHNA and YSLEER. V was pared by 2 bases and J by 6 bases, with 10 bases of the junction left unmatched. CDR3 protein: CASSQNMGLAGDHDTQYF. As DNA, the CDR3 is TGCGCCAGCAGCCAAAACATGGGACTAGCGGGGGACCACGATACGCAGTATTTT.

This clone was observed once. The chain combines TRBV28 with TRBJ1-2; D may be TRBD1 (5 bases). The CDR3 is 18 residues long. Germline V gene sequence: CDR1 MDHEN, CDR2 SYDVKM. Trimming removed 5 bases from V and 4 bases from J, with 26 bases in between. CDR3 nucleotides: TGTGCCAGCAGTGTGGAGGCGGTTGTAGGTTGGGGGGTCTATGGCTACACCTTC. This sequence encodes CASSVEAVVGWGVYGYTF.

The rearrangement uses TRBV24-1 and TRBJ2-1; possibly TRBD1 for D (6 bases). The CDR3 runs 15 residues. Germline values: CDR1 KGHDR, CDR2 SFDVKD. V was pared by 3 bases and J by 8 bases, with 16 bases between. This CDR3 is CATSDRTQGFDEQFF. For the CDR3, the DNA is TGTGCCACCAGTGATCGTACACAGGGATTCGATGAGCAGTTCTTC.

CDR3 sequence reads: CASSQGRSNQPQHF. CDR3 nucleotide sequence: TGTGCCAGCAGCCAAGGGAGGTCCAATCAGCCCCAGCATTTT. The rearrangement links TRBV4-2 to TRBJ1-5; D gene unclear. CDR3 length: 14 residues. V was pared by 1 base and J by 3 bases, with 7 bases between. Germline values: CDR1 LGHNA, CDR2 YNFKEQ.

Ten or more counts support this clone. This rearrangement joins TRBV3-1 (or the pseudogene TRBV3-2) to TRBJ2-2; the D is unclear. V was shortened by 1 base and J by 7 bases, with 10 bases between the two germline ends. The CDR3 contains 14 residues. CDR1 LGHDT and CDR2 YNNKEL come from the germline V gene (reference sequence). The CDR3 region is CASSQVEFFGELFF. DNA of the CDR3: TGTGCCAGCAGCCAAGTAGAGTTCTTCGGGGAGCTGTTTTTT.

Worth noting for this clone: The sample has other DNA sequences that encode this CDR3 too. The V and J genes are TRBV20-1 and TRBJ1-1, with unresolved D. CDR1 DFQATT and CDR2 SNEGSKA come from the germline V gene (reference sequence). The germline V and J ends were trimmed by 2 bases and 1 base, with 2 bases remaining between them. This CDR3 spans 11 amino acids. DNA for the CDR3: TGCAGTGCTAGACGGAACACTGAAGCTTTCTTT. Its translation is CSARRNTEAFF.

The V call is TRBV11-2, the J call TRBJ2-3; 11 nucleotides line up with TRBD2. The CDR3 spans 17 residues. V shed 1 base, J shed 6 bases, and the junction held 9 bases outside the gene matches. Germline V gene lookup returns CDR1 SGHAT and CDR2 FQNNGV. DNA of the CDR3: TGTGCCAGCAGCTTAGGGGCCCTAGCGGGAGGTGAGGATACGCAGTATTTT. The encoded protein is CASSLGALAGGEDTQYF. Supplemented by reference TRBV11-2 and TRBJ2-3, the full variable domain reads EAGVAQSPRYKIIEKRQSVAFWCNPISGHATLYWYQQILGQGPKLLIQFQNNGVVDDSQLPKDRFSAERLKGVDSTLKIQPAKLEDSAVYLCASSLGALAGGEDTQYFGPGTRLTVL.

The V gene is TRBV5-5, the J gene TRBJ1-4; no clear D gene. V was pared by 3 bases and J by 11 bases, with 8 bases between. The CDR3 contains 11 residues. CDR1 SGHKS and CDR2 YYEKEE come from the germline V gene (reference sequence). Here the CDR3 DNA reads TGTGCCAGCAGCTCTGGGGAGAAACTGTTTTTT. It specifies CASSSGEKLFF.

The chain combines TRBV27 with TRBJ2-2, with 7 nucleotides matching TRBD1. V was clipped by 3 bases and J by 13 bases; unmatched bases: 14. Germline assignment: CDR1 MNHEY and CDR2 SMNVEV (reference sequence). CDR3 length equals 15 residues. For the CDR3, the DNA is TGTGCCAGCAGTTTGACAGGGCGAAACCCCACAAGGCTGTTTTTT. Translation: CASSLTGRNPTRLFF.

In this sample, this clone turned up a few times. The genes are TRBV5-1 and TRBJ2-1; no clear D. Germline V CDR1 and CDR2: SGHRS, YFSETQ. The CDR3 has 15 amino acids. V lost 5 bases and J 0 bases, leaving 12 bases between the germline ends. The CDR3 DNA reads TGCGCCAGCAGAGGCCAGGTGAGCTCCTACAATGAGCAGTTCTTC. Translation: CASRGQVSSYNEQFF. Full variable domain (remainder filled in from reference TRBV5-1 and TRBJ2-1): KAGVTQTPRYLIKTRGQQVTLSCSPISGHRSVSWYQQTPGQGLQFLFEYFSETQRNKGNFPGRFSGRQFSNSRSEMNVSTLELGDSALYLCASRGQVSSYNEQFFGPGTRLTVL.

The chain has TRBV18 and TRBJ2-4; tentatively, D is TRBD2 (5 bases). The germline V gene encodes CDR1 KGHSH and CDR2 LQKENI. The CDR3 has 15 residues. V was trimmed by 6 bases and J by 9 bases, leaving 21 bases between them. CDR3 sequence: CASSPITSKDVIQYF. For the CDR3, the DNA is TGTGCCAGCTCCCCCATAACTAGTAAGGACGTCATTCAGTACTTC. The full variable domain, rest sourced from reference TRBV18 and TRBJ2-4, is NAGVMQNPRHLVRRRGQEARLRCSPMKGHSHVYWYRQLPEEGLKFMVYLQKENIIDESGMPKERFSAEFPKEGPSILRIQQVVRGDSAAYFCASSPITSKDVIQYFGAGTRLSVL.

V usage is TRBV6-4 and J usage is TRBJ2-7, with D possibly being TRBD2 (5 bases). The CDR3 totals 14 residues. Germline CDR1 MRHNA, CDR2 SNTAGT. V was cut by 3 bases and J by 4 bases, with 13 bases left in between. The CDR3 region has the DNA TGTGCCAGCAGTGAGGCGGGCTCTGGTTACGAGCAGTACTTC. It is translated as CASSEAGSGYEQYF.

The chain has TRBV6-5 and TRBJ2-7, with 9 bases fitting TRBD1. V shed 6 bases and J 2 bases; nucleotides not matched to a gene: 2. Germline CDR1 reads MNHEY; CDR2 reads SVGAGI. CDR3 size: 13 residues. The DNA of the CDR3 is TGTGCCAGCAGCTGGGACAGGGCCTACGAGCAGTACTTC. Its translation is CASSWDRAYEQYF.

The rearrangement joins TRBV9 to TRBJ1-1, with D unresolved. The CDR3 covers 13 residues. CDR1 SGDLS and CDR2 YYNGEE come from the germline V gene. CDR3 sequence reads: CASGEGGNTEAFF. In nucleotides, the CDR3 is TGTGCGTCCGGGGAAGGAGGCAACACTGAAGCTTTCTTT.

The chain uses TRBV29-1 and TRBJ2-1; 9 nucleotides line up with TRBD2. The CDR3 covers 20 residues. CDR1 SQVTM and CDR2 ANQGSEA come from the germline V gene. V shed 3 bases and J 0 bases; nucleotides not matched to a gene: 18. CDR3 DNA: TGCAGCGTTGATATTAGCGGGAGCAACACACTTAGGAGCTCCTACAATGAGCAGTTCTTC. The encoded protein is CSVDISGSNTLRSSYNEQFF.

Only a few counts were recorded for this clone. Other DNA sequences in the sample encode the same CDR3. The chain couples TRBV6-2 or TRBV6-3 to TRBJ2-7; 7 bases are shared with TRBD2. The CDR3 has 13 residues. Germline lookup yields CDR1 MNHEY and CDR2 SVGEGT. The V gene end was trimmed by 4 bases and the J gene end by 2 bases; junction bases not matched to a gene: 2. CDR3 in DNA: TGTGCCAGCAGTTCGGGGGGTACCTACGAGCAGTACTTC. Amino acids: CASSSGGTYEQYF.

V usage is TRBV18 and J usage is TRBJ1-2, with unresolved D. Germline lookup yields CDR1 KGHSH and CDR2 LQKENI. The CDR3 length is 19 residues. Trimming took 2 bases from V and 3 from J, leaving 25 bases between them. CDR3 in amino acids: CASSPFVRQDLTPHYGYTF. The CDR3 DNA sequence: TGTGCCAGCTCACCATTCGTTAGGCAGGATCTTACCCCCCACTATGGCTACACCTTC.

CDR3 in amino acids: CARQTGMNTEAFF. In nucleotides, the CDR3 is TGTGCCCGACAGACAGGGATGAACACTGAAGCTTTCTTT. The chain employs TRBV30 and TRBJ1-1; 7 bases are shared with TRBD1. The CDR3 has 13 amino acids. Germline V gene lookup returns CDR1 GTSNPN and CDR2 SVGIG (reference sequence). V trimming: 8 bases; J trimming: 0 bases; junction bases outside the gene matches: 6. Together with reference TRBV30 and TRBJ1-1, the CDR3 gives the full variable domain: SQTIHQWPATLVQPVGSPLSLECTVEGTSNPNLYWYRQAAGRGLQLLFYSVGIGQISSEVPQNLSASRPQDRQFILSSKKLLLSDSGFYLCARQTGMNTEAFFGQGTRLTVV.

The chain is built from TRBV19 and TRBJ1-4, with 9 bases that match TRBD1. Germline values: CDR1 LNHDA, CDR2 SQIVND (reference sequence). V lost 5 bases to trimming and J lost 8 bases; unmatched junction nucleotides: 9. CDR3 size: 15 residues. CDR3 amino acids: CASSLDRGTSEKLFF. For the CDR3, the DNA is TGTGCCAGTAGTCTGGACAGGGGAACCTCCGAAAAACTGTTTTTT. The complete variable domain, with remaining parts taken from reference TRBV19 and TRBJ1-4, reads DGGITQSPKYLFRKEGQNVTLSCEQNLNHDAMYWYRQDPGQGLRLIYYSQIVNDFQKGDIAEGYSVSREKKESFPLTVTSAQKNPTAFYLCASSLDRGTSEKLFFGSGTQLSVL.

The rearrangement joins TRBV27 to TRBJ1-1, with D hard to call. Germline lookup yields CDR1 MNHEY and CDR2 SMNVEV (reference sequence). The V end lost 3 bases, the J end lost 5 bases, and 13 bases lay between the germline ends. CDR3 size: 14 residues. CDR3 coding DNA: TGTGCCAGCAGTTTGGAAGGGCGGGGTACTGAAGCTTTCTTT. The encoded protein is CASSLEGRGTEAFF.

This sequence joins TRBV11-2 and TRBJ1-4; 7 bases line up with TRBD1. Germline CDR1 SGHAT, CDR2 FQNNGV. The CDR3 totals 15 residues. J gave up 4 bases and V 2 bases, and 4 bases lay outside the gene matches. The CDR3 loop reads CASSLTGAVNEKLFF. CDR3 DNA: TGTGCCAGCAGCTTAACAGGGGCTGTTAATGAAAAACTGTTTTTT.

The gene calls are TRBV11-2 and TRBJ2-7; 13 nucleotides agree with TRBD2. The CDR3 runs 16 residues. CDR1 and CDR2 (germline): SGHAT, FQNNGV. The V and J ends lost 8 bases and 3 bases, in that order; junction bases with no gene match: 10. CDR3 residues: CASRLAGGGLGYEQYF. The CDR3 bases are TGTGCCAGCCGACTAGCGGGAGGAGGGCTGGGCTACGAGCAGTACTTC.

This clone was detected only a few times. V usage is TRBV7-2 and J usage is TRBJ2-7, with D perhaps matching TRBD2 (6 bases). Germline lookup yields CDR1 SGHTA and CDR2 FQGNSA. This CDR3 has 12 residues. V lost 3 bases and J 7 bases, leaving 10 bases between the germline ends. The CDR3 coding sequence is TGTGCCAGCAGCTTGACTCGGGAGGAGCAGTACTTC. The encoded protein is CASSLTREEQYF.